This is a list of T cell receptor beta chains from one sample in a study of OX40 agonist ivuxolimab in advanced cancers. Here immunoSEQ multiplex PCR was the method, and the copy in TCRdb shows in-frame clones only, minus some. The sample comprises approximately 69,000 clones, about 90% of which are singletons, and less than 3% rests with the top ten. The material was CD4+ or CD8+ T cells sorted from blood, obtained in a trial of the OX40 agonist ivuxolimab. The receptor set was obtained from an adult with an advanced solid tumor such as melanoma, head and neck, liver or kidney cancer. Each CDR3 is given with its conserved first and last residue. A D gene is named only where the DNA matches it firmly. Clone size is shown for a subset of rows, as once, few, many or a class of expanded clone.

clone_size: NA
d_call: NA
v_call: TRBV7-3
j_call: TRBJ2-1
cdr3_aa: CASSLTRDDEQFF
cdr3_nt: TGTGCCAGCAGCCTTACGCGGGACGATGAGCAGTTCTTC

clone_size: NA
d_call: TRBD1
v_call: TRBV7-6
j_call: TRBJ2-5
cdr3_aa: CASSLVGDQGDGEETQYF
cdr3_nt: TGTGCCAGCAGCTTAGTAGGGGATCAGGGGGATGGGGAAGAGACCCAGTACTTC

clone_size: NA
d_call: TRBD1
v_call: TRBV6-5
j_call: TRBJ1-5
cdr3_aa: CASSYSGQGNQPQHF
cdr3_nt: TGTGCCAGCAGTTACTCAGGACAGGGCAATCAGCCCCAGCATTTT

clone_size: NA
d_call: NA
v_call: TRBV6-1
j_call: TRBJ2-1
cdr3_aa: CASSEPAYNEQFF
cdr3_nt: TGTGCCAGCAGTGAACCTGCCTACAATGAGCAGTTCTTC

clone_size: NA
d_call: TRBD1
v_call: TRBV2
j_call: TRBJ1-2
cdr3_aa: CASSARQGAGYGYTF
cdr3_nt: TGTGCCAGCAGTGCACGACAGGGGGCTGGGTATGGCTACACCTTC

clone_size: once
d_call: NA
v_call: TRBV28
j_call: TRBJ1-6
cdr3_aa: CASGGGGQGYSPLHF
cdr3_nt: TGTGCCAGCGGTGGGGGGGGCCAGGGGTATTCACCCCTCCACTTT

clone_size: NA
d_call: TRBD2
v_call: TRBV7-3
j_call: TRBJ2-1
cdr3_aa: CASSLTGTSGYNEQFF
cdr3_nt: TGTGCCAGCAGCTTAACGGGGACTAGCGGCTACAATGAGCAGTTCTTC

clone_size: NA
d_call: NA
v_call: TRBV6-6
j_call: TRBJ2-7
cdr3_aa: CASSPLTRDLNEQYF
cdr3_nt: TGTGCCAGCAGTCCCCTCACCAGGGATTTGAACGAGCAGTACTTC

clone_size: few
d_call: TRBD1
v_call: TRBV2
j_call: TRBJ1-5
cdr3_aa: CASSSDRAMGQPQHF
cdr3_nt: TGTGCCAGCAGTTCGGACAGGGCGATGGGCCAGCCCCAGCATTTT

clone_size: NA
d_call: NA
v_call: TRBV19
j_call: TRBJ2-5
cdr3_aa: CASSPWTLGETQYF
cdr3_nt: TGTGCCAGTAGTCCTTGGACCCTGGGGGAGACCCAGTACTTC

clone_size: NA
d_call: NA
v_call: TRBV6-6
j_call: TRBJ1-2
cdr3_aa: CASSGGGYGYTF
cdr3_nt: TGTGCCAGCAGTGGCGGAGGCTATGGCTACACCTTC

clone_size: once
d_call: NA
v_call: TRBV5-1
j_call: TRBJ1-2
cdr3_aa: CASSVAGLDGYTF
cdr3_nt: TGCGCCAGCTCGGTGGCTGGGCTCGATGGCTACACCTTC

clone_size: NA
d_call: NA
v_call: TRBV6-6
j_call: TRBJ1-2
cdr3_aa: CASSKQDGLYGYTF
cdr3_nt: TGTGCCAGCAGTAAACAGGACGGTTTGTATGGCTACACCTTC

clone_size: NA
d_call: NA
v_call: TRBV28
j_call: TRBJ2-7
cdr3_aa: CASSSQTVKYEQYF
cdr3_nt: TGTGCCAGCAGTTCACAGACAGTGAAGTACGAGCAGTACTTC

clone_size: NA
d_call: NA
v_call: TRBV19
j_call: TRBJ2-1
cdr3_aa: CASSGGSVFNEQFF
cdr3_nt: TGTGCCAGTAGTGGGGGGTCAGTTTTTAATGAGCAGTTCTTC

clone_size: few
d_call: NA
v_call: TRBV29-1
j_call: TRBJ1-1
cdr3_aa: CSVGGTEAFF
cdr3_nt: TGCAGCGTTGGGGGCACTGAAGCTTTCTTT

clone_size: NA
d_call: NA
v_call: TRBV10-1
j_call: TRBJ1-6
cdr3_aa: CASSGLLNSPLHF
cdr3_nt: TGCGCCAGCAGCGGACTCCTTAATTCACCCCTCCACTTT

clone_size: NA
d_call: TRBD1
v_call: TRBV7-3
j_call: TRBJ2-5
cdr3_aa: CASSPGQGEIETQYF
cdr3_nt: TGTGCCAGCAGCCCCGGACAGGGGGAAATAGAGACCCAGTACTTC

clone_size: NA
d_call: TRBD1
v_call: TRBV18
j_call: TRBJ1-5
cdr3_aa: CASSPGTGNQPQHF
cdr3_nt: TGTGCCAGCTCACCCGGGACAGGCAATCAGCCCCAGCATTTT

clone_size: NA
d_call: NA
v_call: TRBV29-1
j_call: TRBJ2-3
cdr3_aa: CSVRRGGTDTQYF
cdr3_nt: TGCAGCGTGAGGAGAGGGGGCACAGATACGCAGTATTTT

clone_size: NA
d_call: TRBD1
v_call: TRBV5-1
j_call: TRBJ1-5
cdr3_aa: CASSLGDRGPYSNQPQHF
cdr3_nt: TGCGCCAGCAGCTTGGGGGACAGGGGGCCCTATAGCAATCAGCCCCAGCATTTT

clone_size: NA
d_call: NA
v_call: TRBV12-5
j_call: TRBJ2-2
cdr3_aa: CASGLGWGGELFF
cdr3_nt: TGTGCTAGTGGTTTGGGTTGGGGCGGGGAGCTGTTTTTT

clone_size: NA
d_call: TRBD1
v_call: TRBV6-6
j_call: TRBJ1-4
cdr3_aa: CASNRGANEKLFF
cdr3_nt: TGTGCCAGCAACAGGGGGGCTAATGAAAAACTGTTTTTT

clone_size: NA
d_call: NA
v_call: TRBV4-1
j_call: TRBJ1-2
cdr3_aa: CASSQASTGNYGYTF
cdr3_nt: TGCGCCAGCAGCCAAGCCTCGACAGGTAACTATGGCTACACCTTC

clone_size: NA
d_call: NA
v_call: TRBV29-1
j_call: TRBJ1-2
cdr3_aa: CSSGTGLDYGYTF
cdr3_nt: TGCAGCTCCGGTACAGGGCTGGACTATGGCTACACCTTC

clone_size: NA
d_call: NA
v_call: TRBV6-5
j_call: TRBJ2-3
cdr3_aa: CASSYSTSADTQYF
cdr3_nt: TGTGCCAGCAGTTACTCGACTTCAGCGGATACGCAGTATTTT

clone_size: NA
d_call: NA
v_call: TRBV11-2
j_call: TRBJ1-1
cdr3_aa: CASSLRLSNTEAFF
cdr3_nt: TGTGCCAGCAGCTTAAGGCTCTCGAACACTGAAGCTTTCTTT

clone_size: NA
d_call: TRBD1
v_call: TRBV7-9
j_call: TRBJ2-1
cdr3_aa: CASSPGQGRNEQFF
cdr3_nt: TGTGCCAGCAGCCCGGGACAGGGACGCAATGAGCAGTTCTTC

clone_size: NA
d_call: NA
v_call: TRBV9
j_call: TRBJ2-7
cdr3_aa: CASSVDSSFPYEQYF
cdr3_nt: TGTGCCAGCAGCGTAGATAGTTCCTTTCCCTACGAGCAGTACTTC

clone_size: NA
d_call: TRBD1
v_call: TRBV11-2
j_call: TRBJ2-7
cdr3_aa: CASSLGSGTVPYEQYF
cdr3_nt: TGTGCCAGCAGCTTAGGTTCCGGGACAGTTCCCTACGAGCAGTACTTC

clone_size: NA
d_call: NA
v_call: TRBV5-1
j_call: TRBJ2-4
cdr3_aa: CASSLSGRVEGVTDF
cdr3_nt: TGCGCCAGCAGCTTGTCGGGCAGGGTGGAAGGGGTTACGGACTTC